This T cell receptor beta chain is drawn from a study of blood T cell repertoires in COVID-19. Per the original methods: Amplification with reference gene primers provided the estimates of nucleated cell counts. Assay used: immunoSEQ multiplex PCR; TCRdb lists only in-frame clones, some missing. V and J calls and clone size are given by that table; D and trimming were obtained from the DNA. This table holds 100,000 to 150,000 clones, roughly 90% found once. Trimming took 8 bases from V and 10 from J; bases not matched to a gene: 8. The CDR3 length is 11 residues. Sequencing input: peripheral blood. The sequence derives from a man aged 70-80 years with active COVID-19. The V call is TRBV12-3 or TRBV12-4, the J call TRBJ2-7; 7 nucleotides align to TRBD2. The CDR3 sequence: CASGGAAGQYF. Here the CDR3 DNA reads TGTGCCAGCGGCGGGGCAGCGGGACAGTACTTC.